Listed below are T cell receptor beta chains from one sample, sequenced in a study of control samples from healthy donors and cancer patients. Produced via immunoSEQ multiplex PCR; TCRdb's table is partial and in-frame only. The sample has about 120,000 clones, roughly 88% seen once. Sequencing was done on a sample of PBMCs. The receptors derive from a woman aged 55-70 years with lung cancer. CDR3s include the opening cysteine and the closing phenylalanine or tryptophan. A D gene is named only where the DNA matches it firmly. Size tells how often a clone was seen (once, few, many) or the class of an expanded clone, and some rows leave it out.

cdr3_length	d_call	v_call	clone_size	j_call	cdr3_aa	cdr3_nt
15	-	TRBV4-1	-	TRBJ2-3	CASSPRDTTTDTQYF	TGCGCCAGCAGCCCTCGGGACACGACCACAGATACGCAGTATTTT
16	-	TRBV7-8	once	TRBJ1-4	CASSISLDSFNEKLFF	TGTGCCAGCAGCATTAGTTTAGACAGCTTTAATGAAAAACTGTTTTTT
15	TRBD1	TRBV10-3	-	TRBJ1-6	CAINRGTEFNSPLHF	TGTGCCATCAACAGAGGGACAGAGTTTAATTCACCCCTCCACTTT
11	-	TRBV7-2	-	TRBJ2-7	CASSRGFEQYF	TGTGCCAGCAGCCGGGGGTTCGAGCAGTACTTC
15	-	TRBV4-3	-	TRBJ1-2	CASSQDRTPKGGYTF	TGCGCCAGCAGCCAAGATAGGACACCTAAAGGTGGCTACACCTTC
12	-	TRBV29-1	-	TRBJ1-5	CSVGARDQPQHF	TGCAGCGTTGGGGCCAGAGATCAGCCCCAGCATTTT
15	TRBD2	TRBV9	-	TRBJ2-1	CASSVGLAGYNEQFF	TGTGCCAGCAGCGTAGGGCTAGCGGGTTACAATGAGCAGTTCTTC
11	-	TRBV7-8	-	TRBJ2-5	CASSPRETQYF	TGTGCCAGCAGCCCTCGGGAGACCCAGTACTTC
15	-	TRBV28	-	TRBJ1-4	CASSLSSWYNEKLFF	TGTGCCAGCAGCCTTTCCAGTTGGTATAATGAAAAACTGTTTTTT
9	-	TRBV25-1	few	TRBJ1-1	CAPPPWAFF	TGTGCCCCACCGCCTTGGGCTTTCTTT
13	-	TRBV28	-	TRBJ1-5	CASRSRESQPQHF	TGTGCCAGCAGGTCCAGGGAAAGTCAGCCCCAGCATTTT
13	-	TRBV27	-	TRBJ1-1	CASSPLGGGQAFF	TGTGCCAGCAGTCCCTTAGGGGGGGGGCAAGCTTTCTTT
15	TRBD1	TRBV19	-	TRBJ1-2	CASSIVKGALDGYTF	TGTGCCAGTAGTATAGTTAAGGGGGCCTTGGATGGCTACACCTTC
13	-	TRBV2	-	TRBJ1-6	CASSGQGESPLHF	TGTGCCAGCAGTGGGCAGGGAGAGTCACCCCTCCACTTT
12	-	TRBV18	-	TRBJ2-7	CASSSSSYEQYF	TGTGCCAGCTCATCAAGCTCCTACGAGCAGTACTTC
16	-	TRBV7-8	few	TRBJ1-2	CASSSRGGRANYGYTF	TGTGCCAGCAGCTCCCGGGGGGGGAGAGCTAACTATGGCTACACCTTC
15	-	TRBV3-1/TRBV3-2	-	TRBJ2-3	CASSQEYTSTDTQYF	TGTGCCAGCAGCCAGGAGTATACCAGCACAGATACGCAGTATTTT
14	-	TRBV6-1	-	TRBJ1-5	CASSETVGTQPQHF	TGTGCCAGCAGTGAGACTGTAGGAACTCAGCCCCAGCATTTT
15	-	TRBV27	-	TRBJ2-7	CASSFGYGNSYEQYF	TGTGCCAGCAGTTTTGGTTATGGAAACTCCTACGAGCAGTACTTC
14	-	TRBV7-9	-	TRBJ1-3	CASSPGMSGNTIYF	TGTGCCAGCAGCCCAGGGATGTCTGGAAACACCATATATTTT
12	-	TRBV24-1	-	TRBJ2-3	CATSDFTYTQYF	TGTGCCACCAGTGATTTCACTTATACGCAGTATTTT
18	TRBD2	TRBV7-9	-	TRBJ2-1	CASSLRWTSGSDVNEQFF	TGTGCCAGCAGCCTCCGCTGGACTAGCGGGAGCGACGTCAATGAGCAGTTCTTC
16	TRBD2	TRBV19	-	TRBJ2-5	CASSIALAGGLETQYF	TGTGCCAGTAGTATAGCACTAGCGGGGGGTCTAGAGACCCAGTACTTC
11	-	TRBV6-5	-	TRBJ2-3	CASSSVDTQYF	TGTGCCAGCAGTTCAGTGGATACGCAGTATTTT
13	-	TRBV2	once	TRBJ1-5	CASRYREGQPQHF	TGTGCCAGCAGGTACAGGGAAGGTCAGCCCCAGCATTTT
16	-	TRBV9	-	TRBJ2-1	CASSVLGDGGYNEQFF	TGTGCCAGCAGCGTACTGGGGGACGGAGGCTACAATGAGCAGTTCTTC
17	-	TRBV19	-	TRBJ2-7	CASSIREFDSLSGEQYF	TGTGCCAGTAGTATACGAGAATTTGACAGTTTATCTGGCGAGCAGTACTTC
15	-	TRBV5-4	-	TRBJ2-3	CASSLDGSLSDTQYF	TGTGCCAGCAGCTTGGACGGCAGCCTCTCAGATACGCAGTATTTT
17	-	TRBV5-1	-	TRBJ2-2	CASSPANVGWGAGELFF	TGCGCCAGCAGCCCGGCAAATGTAGGGTGGGGTGCCGGGGAGCTGTTTTTT
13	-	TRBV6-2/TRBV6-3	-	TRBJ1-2	CASSYSGVGGYTF	TGTGCCAGCAGTTACTCGGGGGTAGGTGGCTACACCTTC
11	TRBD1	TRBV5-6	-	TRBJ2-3	CASTSRDSQYF	TGTGCCAGCACCTCCCGGGACAGCCAATATTTT
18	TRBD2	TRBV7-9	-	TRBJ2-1	CASSLAGAGTSGRNEQFF	TGTGCCAGCAGCTTAGCGGGGGCCGGGACTAGCGGGAGGAATGAGCAGTTCTTC
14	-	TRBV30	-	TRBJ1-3	CAWSVLGGGNTIYF	TGTGCCTGGAGTGTATTAGGGGGGGGAAACACCATATATTTT
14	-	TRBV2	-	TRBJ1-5	CASTERGGNQPQHF	TGTGCCAGCACTGAGCGGGGCGGAAATCAGCCCCAGCATTTT
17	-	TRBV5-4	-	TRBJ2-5	CASSSPQGGLVQETQYF	TGTGCCAGCAGCTCTCCACAGGGCGGGCTGGTTCAAGAGACCCAGTACTTC
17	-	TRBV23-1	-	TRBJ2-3	CASSQSELARGTDTQYF	TGCGCCAGCAGTCAATCGGAGCTAGCCCGTGGCACAGATACGCAGTATTTT
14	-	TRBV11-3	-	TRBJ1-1	CASSLAGVNTEAFF	TGTGCCAGCAGCTTAGCGGGAGTGAACACTGAAGCTTTCTTT
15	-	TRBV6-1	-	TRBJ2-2	CASSESGEGTGELFF	TGTGCCAGCAGTGAATCGGGAGAGGGGACCGGGGAGCTGTTTTTT
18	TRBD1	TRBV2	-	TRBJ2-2	CASSEGGYRDRYTGELFF	TGTGCCAGCAGTGAAGGAGGTTACAGGGACAGGTACACCGGGGAGCTGTTTTTT
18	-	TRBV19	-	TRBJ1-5	CATPRDTEGPGSNQPQHF	TGTGCGACCCCCCGGGACACGGAGGGACCCGGGAGCAATCAGCCCCAGCATTTT
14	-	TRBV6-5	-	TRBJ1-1	CASTKPGGGTEAFF	TGTGCCAGCACAAAACCCGGCGGGGGAACTGAAGCTTTCTTT
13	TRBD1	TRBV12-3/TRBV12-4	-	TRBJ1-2	CASTLDRGYGYTF	TGTGCCAGCACCCTGGACAGGGGCTATGGCTACACCTTC
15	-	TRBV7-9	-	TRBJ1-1	CASSPPLTGTTEAFF	TGTGCCAGCAGCCCCCCTCTCACAGGGACCACTGAAGCTTTCTTT
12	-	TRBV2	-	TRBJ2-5	CASTLGTETQYF	TGTGCCAGCACGCTAGGTACGGAGACCCAGTACTTC
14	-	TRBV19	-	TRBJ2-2	CASRSTQNTGELFF	TGTGCCAGTAGGTCGACACAGAACACCGGGGAGCTGTTTTTT
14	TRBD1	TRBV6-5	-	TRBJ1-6	CASRRTGYNSPLHF	TGTGCCAGCAGACGGACAGGGTATAATTCACCCCTCCACTTT
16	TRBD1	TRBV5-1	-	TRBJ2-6	CASSSGQGNGANVLTF	TGCGCCAGCAGCTCGGGACAGGGGAACGGGGCCAACGTCCTGACTTTC
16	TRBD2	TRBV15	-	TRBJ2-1	CATSRGVAGGFDEQFF	TGTGCCACCAGCAGAGGGGTAGCGGGAGGGTTCGATGAGCAGTTCTTC